This passage covers 25 T cell receptor beta chains from one sample sequenced in a study of CD8 T cells in ankylosing spondylitis. TCRdb re-called the 5' RACE reads with MiXCR, one entry per CDR3 protein. The data contain 150,000 to 200,000 distinct CDR3 sequences, 13% of them singletons. Material for sequencing was blood, either unsorted or a sorted T cell fraction (not recorded which). Receptors originate from a female donor with ankylosing spondylitis or in good health (not recorded which).

This clonotype was counted at least ten times. At one end the junction does not follow the germline gene, possibly because of a read error. The chain uses TRBV29-1 and TRBJ2-5; a possible D gene is TRBD1 (5 bases). The CDR3 runs to 12 residues. The germline V gene encodes CDR1 SQVTM and CDR2 ANQGSEA. CDR3 sequence: CSVEDSQETQYF. The CDR3 nucleotides read TGCAGCGTCGAAGACAGCCAAGAGACCCAGTACTTC.

This clonotype was seen many times. The rearrangement links TRBV18 to TRBJ2-1; D is unresolved. Trimming cost V 3 bases and J 6 bases, with 15 bases left between them. Germline lookup yields CDR1 KGHSH and CDR2 LQKENI. The CDR3 is 15 amino acids. CDR3 sequence: CASSPQLQGLNEQFF. In DNA, the CDR3 is TGTGCCAGCTCACCCCAATTACAAGGCCTCAATGAGCAGTTCTTC.

This clonotype appeared many times. The chain employs TRBV10-3 and TRBJ1-1; possibly TRBD1 for D (5 bases). Deletions cut 2 bases from V and 5 bases from J, with 9 bases between. Germline V gene lookup returns CDR1 ENHRY and CDR2 SYGVKD. This CDR3 spans 13 amino acids. CDR3 protein: CAISEGGGTEAFF. In nucleotides, the CDR3 is TGTGCCATCAGTGAGGGGGGAGGAACTGAAGCTTTCTTT.

The sample holds a few counts of this clonotype. The CDR3 loop is CASSAGLAGASSYEQYF. For the CDR3, the DNA is TGCGCCAGCAGCGCCGGACTAGCGGGAGCTAGCTCCTACGAGCAGTACTTC. The J gene is TRBJ2-7, the V gene TRBV5-1; 13 nucleotides agree with TRBD2. CDR3 length equals 17 residues. With 4 bases clipped from V and 0 bases from J, the junction kept 7 bases outside the gene matches. Per the germline V gene, CDR1 is SGHRS and CDR2 is YFSETQ.

This clonotype was detected only a few times. One end of the junction is discordant with germline, which a read error may explain. This CDR3 is CASSLEGQGAKF. As DNA, the CDR3 is TGTGCCAGCAGCTTGGAAGGGCAGGGGGCCAAATTC. This chain links TRBV5-4 with TRBJ2-7, with 8 bases fitting TRBD1. The germline gives CDR1 SGHNT, CDR2 YYREEE (reference sequence). CDR3 length: 12 amino acids.

This clonotype was seen many times. The chain couples TRBV5-1 to TRBJ2-7; TRBD2 matches 9 bases. CDR3 length: 18 amino acids. Looked up from germline, CDR1 is SGHRS and CDR2 is YFSETQ. The V and J ends lost 5 bases and 0 bases, in that order; junction bases with no gene match: 15. The CDR3 protein is CASSPGLAPSLSSYEQYF. CDR3 coding DNA: TGCGCCAGCAGTCCCGGACTAGCGCCATCTTTGAGCTCCTACGAGCAGTACTTC.

In this sample, this clonotype turned up a few times. The chain employs TRBV19 and TRBJ2-7; D unclear. Trimming stripped 7 bases from V and 1 base from J, with 17 bases between. CDR1 and CDR2 from the germline V gene are LNHDA and SQIVND (reference sequence). The CDR3 extends over 15 amino acids. CDR3 protein: CASNPSYKGSYEQYF. Here the CDR3 DNA reads TGTGCCAGTAACCCAAGCTACAAGGGATCCTACGAGCAGTACTTC.

V is TRBV19 and J is TRBJ2-5; D gene ambiguous. Germline-derived CDR1 and CDR2 are LNHDA and SQIVND (reference sequence). The CDR3 sequence is 16 residues long. With 3 bases removed from V and 6 bases from J, the gap between germline ends came to 20 bases. This chain's CDR3 is CASSITRSTSRKTQYF. CDR3 coding DNA: TGTGCCAGTAGTATCACCCGTAGCACCTCGAGGAAGACCCAGTACTTC.

This chain uses TRBV12-3 or TRBV12-4 with TRBJ2-3, with D possibly being TRBD2 (6 bases). The CDR3 totals 16 residues. The V end lost 8 bases, the J end lost 1 base, and 19 bases lay between the germline ends. The CDR3 coding sequence is TGTGCCAGCTCTAATCGGGACTTATCAGGCACAGATACGCAGTATTTT. It yields the protein CASSNRDLSGTDTQYF.

This clonotype was counted only a few times. This sequence joins TRBV29-1 and TRBJ2-5; possible D gene TRBD1, 5 bases. CDR3 size: 14 residues. The V gene's germline CDR1 is SQVTM and CDR2 ANQGSEA. The ends were cut back, 1 base at V and 7 bases at J, with 16 bases in the middle. Here the CDR3 reads CSVEGRPGLATQYF. The CDR3 DNA reads TGCAGCGTTGAAGGTCGGCCAGGGTTAGCGACCCAGTACTTC.

This clonotype was detected many times. The chain uses TRBV4-3 and TRBJ1-1; D not resolved. Germline lookup yields CDR1 LGHNA and CDR2 YSLEER. V lost 4 bases and J 0 bases, leaving 9 bases between the germline ends. The CDR3 loop spans 14 amino acids. The chain's CDR3 is CASSPSALNTEAFF. CDR3 coding DNA: TGCGCCAGCAGCCCTAGCGCCCTGAACACTGAAGCTTTCTTT.

This clonotype turned up a few times. CDR3 bases: TGTGCCAGCAAAAACGCGGGGGGCTGGGCTAGCGGGAGTATCTCCTACAATGAGCAGTTCTTC. This codes for CASKNAGGWASGSISYNEQFF. V is TRBV3-1 and J is TRBJ2-1; 10 positions agree with TRBD2. With V trimmed by 7 bases and J by 0 bases, 21 bases remained unmatched. CDR3 length: 21 residues. Per the germline V gene, CDR1 is LGHDT and CDR2 is YNNKEL (reference sequence).

This clonotype occurred many times. The chain combines TRBV12-3 or TRBV12-4 with TRBJ1-1; TRBD1 matches 7 bases. V trimming: 6 bases; J trimming: 3 bases; junction bases outside the gene matches: 7. The CDR3 has 14 amino acids. CDR3 sequence reads: CASRRTGVDTEAFF. The CDR3 DNA follows: TGTGCCAGCAGGCGAACAGGGGTAGACACTGAAGCTTTCTTT.

This clonotype was detected only a few times. This chain uses TRBV30 with TRBJ2-7; 14 bases align to TRBD2. V shed 4 bases, J shed 6 bases, and the junction held 8 bases outside the gene matches. Germline V lookup: CDR1 GTSNPN, CDR2 SVGIG (reference sequence). The CDR3 runs 15 residues. The CDR3 coding sequence is TGTGCCTGGACTGAAGGGACTAGCGGGAGCCGCGAGCAGTACTTC. Protein sequence: CAWTEGTSGSREQYF.

This clonotype was seen only a few times. The rearrangement links TRBV20-1 to TRBJ1-3, with D maybe TRBD1 (6 bases). V was clipped by 3 bases and J by 4 bases, with 13 bases between them. This CDR3 is 14 amino acids long. Germline V CDR1 and CDR2: DFQATT, SNEGSKA (reference sequence). The CDR3 DNA is TGCAGTGCTAGGTTAACAGGGCCGGGAAACACCATATATTTT. Protein product: CSARLTGPGNTIYF.

This clonotype is a singleton in its sample. This may arise from a read error, as a much more abundant clone is one base away. The chain carries TRBV5-1 and TRBJ2-3; D perhaps matches TRBD2 (6 bases). With 0 bases removed from V and 7 bases from J, the gap between germline ends came to 9 bases. In germline, CDR1 is SGHRS, CDR2 YFSETQ. The CDR3 extends over 13 amino acids. In nucleotides, the CDR3 is TGCGCCAGCAGCTTGGGCGGCGGGAATACGCAGTATTTT. As protein: CASSLGGGNTQYF.

This clonotype occurred a few times. The chain couples TRBV20-1 to TRBJ1-2; 9 nucleotides match TRBD1. With V trimmed by 6 bases and J by 4 bases, 3 bases remained unmatched. The CDR3 runs 12 residues. Germline V lookup: CDR1 DFQATT, CDR2 SNEGSKA (reference sequence). Here the CDR3 reads CSAPTGGYGYTF. CDR3 DNA: TGCAGTGCCCCGACAGGGGGCTATGGCTACACCTTC.

In this sample, this clonotype turned up many times. The V and J genes are TRBV12-3 or TRBV12-4 and TRBJ2-3, with D unresolved. The V end was cut by 6 bases, the J end by 6 bases, with 10 bases between. The CDR3 runs to 12 residues. The CDR3 sequence is CASSPNRDTQYF. The DNA for the CDR3 is TGTGCCAGCAGCCCTAACCGTGATACGCAGTATTTT.

This chain links TRBV20-1 with TRBJ2-7; 7 nucleotides match TRBD1. V shed 4 bases and J 3 bases; nucleotides not matched to a gene: 6. Per the germline V gene, CDR1 is DFQATT and CDR2 is SNEGSKA (reference sequence). This CDR3 has 13 residues. The CDR3 coding sequence is TGCAGTGCTAACGGCCGGGACAGCTACGAGCAGTACTTC. Amino acid sequence: CSANGRDSYEQYF.

This clonotype showed up many times. This chain joins TRBV6-1 and TRBJ2-1, with 11 bases aligning to TRBD2. There are 15 residues in the CDR3. Germline V gives CDR1 MNHNS, CDR2 SASEGT. J lost 6 bases, V lost 6 bases, and 7 bases had no gene match. The CDR3 region is CASRTTSGSSNEQFF. CDR3 nucleotide sequence: TGTGCCAGCAGGACAACTAGCGGGAGTTCCAATGAGCAGTTCTTC.

This clonotype was seen many times. This chain links TRBV20-1 with TRBJ1-2; D possibly corresponds to TRBD1 (6 bases). Germline CDR1 is DFQATT and CDR2 is SNEGSKA (reference sequence). CDR3 length: 11 residues. Trimming stripped 5 bases from V and 4 bases from J, with 8 bases between. The DNA of the CDR3 is TGCAGTGCTTCAGGGGTCTATGGCTACACCTTC. Translated: CSASGVYGYTF.

This clonotype was counted many times. The CDR3 DNA sequence: TGTGCCAGCAGCTTGGGACAGGTGGAAACCATTCAGTACTTC. Protein: CASSLGQVETIQYF. This chain uses TRBV11-3 with TRBJ2-4, with 8 bases lining up with TRBD1. Germline-derived CDR1 and CDR2 are SGHNT and YENEEA. The ends lost 3 bases at V and 9 bases at J; junction bases unmatched: 7. The CDR3 spans 14 residues.

The rearrangement links TRBV6-2 or TRBV6-3 to TRBJ2-1, with 7 bases that match TRBD2. Germline CDR1 is MNHEY and CDR2 is SVGEGT. Germline trimming cut 6 bases from V and 1 base from J; bases unmatched to any gene: 9. The CDR3 spans 16 residues. The CDR3 DNA follows: TGTGCCAGCAGGCCGGGCGGGAGTGGGTCCTACAATGAGCAGTTCTTC. Translation: CASRPGGSGSYNEQFF.

This clonotype was detected only a few times. The V gene is TRBV20-1, the J gene TRBJ2-1, with D unclear. The CDR3 runs to 14 residues. Deletions cut 6 bases from V and 2 bases from J, with 14 bases between. Germline CDR1 reads DFQATT; CDR2 reads SNEGSKA (reference sequence). The CDR3 protein is CSATQSGAYNEQFF. CDR3 DNA: TGCAGTGCGACCCAAAGTGGGGCCTACAATGAGCAGTTCTTC.

This clonotype was counted ten times or more. The gene calls are TRBV5-1 and TRBJ1-1; the D gene is possibly TRBD1 (6 bases). Trimming removed 1 base from V and 7 bases from J, with 11 bases in between. The V gene's germline CDR1 is SGHRS and CDR2 YFSETQ. The CDR3 extends over 13 amino acids. The chain's CDR3 is CASSLTGAGEAFF. CDR3 nucleotide sequence: TGCGCCAGCAGCTTGACGGGGGCAGGTGAAGCTTTCTTT.